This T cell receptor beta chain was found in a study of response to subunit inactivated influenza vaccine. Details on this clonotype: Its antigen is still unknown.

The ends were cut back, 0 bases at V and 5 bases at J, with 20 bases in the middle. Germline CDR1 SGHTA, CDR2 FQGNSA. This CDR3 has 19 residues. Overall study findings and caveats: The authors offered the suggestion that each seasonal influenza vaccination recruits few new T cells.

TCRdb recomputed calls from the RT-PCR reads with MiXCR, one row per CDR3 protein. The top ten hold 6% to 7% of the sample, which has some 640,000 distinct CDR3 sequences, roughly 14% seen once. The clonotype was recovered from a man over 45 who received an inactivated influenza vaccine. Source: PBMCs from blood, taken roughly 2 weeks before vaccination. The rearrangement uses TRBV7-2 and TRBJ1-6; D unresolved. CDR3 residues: CASSLAFNVGAANNSPLHF. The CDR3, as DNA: TGTGCCAGCAGCTTAGCCTTTAATGTGGGAGCAGCTAATAATTCACCCCTCCACTTT.